This T cell receptor beta chain comes out of a study of cytomegalovirus exposure and HLA in healthy donors. Comment on this clone: As yet, its antigen is unknown.

Primers included in the PCR were 60 Vbeta and 13 Jbeta primers. Using immunoSEQ multiplex PCR, the repertoire was profiled, and TCRdb retains in-frame clones only, with some absent. The sample lists about 62,000 clones, approximately 75% occurring once. Broader study findings: A further, later analysis showed that HLA-associated TCR beta chains (compared with equally common others) were more clonally expanded. As a later analysis showed, several of the most significant clusters appeared to be linked to common viral pathogens. The study designated some 180 TCR beta chains cytomegalovirus-associated. Another analysis was done later, and it associated 17,000 or so TCR beta sequences with HLA alleles at 0.05 false discovery rate.

The germline V and J ends were trimmed by 5 bases and 0 bases, with 10 bases remaining between them. Germline assignment: CDR1 SEHNR and CDR2 FQNEAQ (reference sequence). The CDR3 is 14 amino acids. Sequencing was carried out using PBMCs. The TCR originated in a woman aged 30 to 39 in good health and CMV-seronegative. The chain couples TRBV7-9 to TRBJ2-5; D remains ambiguous. DNA of the CDR3: TGTGCCAGCAGCCTGGGCTCCTACCAAGAGACCCAGTACTTC. Protein product: CASSLGSYQETQYF.